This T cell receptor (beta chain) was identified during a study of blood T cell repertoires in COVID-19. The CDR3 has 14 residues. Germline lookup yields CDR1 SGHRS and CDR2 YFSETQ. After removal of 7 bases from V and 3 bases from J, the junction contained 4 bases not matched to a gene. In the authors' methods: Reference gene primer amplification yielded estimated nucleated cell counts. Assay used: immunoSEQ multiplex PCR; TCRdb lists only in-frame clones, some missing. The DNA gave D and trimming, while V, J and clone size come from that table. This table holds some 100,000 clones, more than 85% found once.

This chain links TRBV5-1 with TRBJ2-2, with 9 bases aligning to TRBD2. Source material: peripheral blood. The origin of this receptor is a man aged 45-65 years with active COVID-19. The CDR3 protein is CASLSGRDTGELFF. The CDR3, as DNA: TGCGCCAGCCTTAGCGGGAGAGACACCGGGGAGCTGTTTTTT.